This T cell receptor (beta chain) was found in a study of T cells after posttransplantation cyclophosphamide. This clone was found a few times. Busulfan-fludarabine conditioning, marrow transplant, and cyclophosphamide on days +3 and +4 were administered. Assay used: immunoSEQ multiplex PCR; TCRdb lists only in-frame clones, some missing. This sample has about 5,500 clones, each found more than once. The origin of this receptor is a male patient aged 55-69 years who received an allogeneic stem cell transplant from a related donor, was CMV-positive, and had no GVHD. These T cells may partly come from the graft donor. The sample in question was PBMCs, obtained after allogeneic stem cell transplant with posttransplant cyclophosphamide.

Here the CDR3 reads CASSSGSLDNEKLFF. CDR3 coding DNA: TGTGCCAGCAGCTCCGGGTCCTTAGACAATGAAAAACTGTTTTTT. This sequence joins TRBV7-6 and TRBJ1-4; D is ambiguous. The length of the CDR3 is 15 residues. The germline V gene encodes CDR1 SGHVS and CDR2 FNYEAQ. Trimming stripped 4 bases from V and 5 bases from J, with 14 bases between.